This T cell receptor beta chain was documented in a study of vaccination and CD4 T cells after COVID-19. Study context: Median time from second vaccine dose to sampling was roughly 76 days (14 to 241).

This CDR3 is built from 14 residues. Per germline, CDR1 MNHNS and CDR2 SASEGT. The V and J ends lost 5 bases and 5 bases, in that order; junction bases with no gene match: 5. The treatment here: roughly 11-day PBMC culture with coronavirus spike peptide pools or control peptides (ViraFEST assay). This clonotype was counted between two and nine times. What it binds is not known. Cultured CD4+ T cell DNA was sequenced using the Oncomine TCR Beta short-read assay. Cultured CD4+ T cells yielded the extracted genomic DNA. TCRdb used MiXCR to reprocess the PCR reads, holding one entry per CDR3 protein. The sample includes nearly 15,000 distinct CDR3 sequences, 40% to 65% seen only once; the top ten take around 4%.

The V call is TRBV6-1, the J call TRBJ2-5, with 10 positions matching TRBD1. The sample was CD4+ T cells from blood, cultured in vitro, taken before SARS-CoV-2 vaccination. This clonotype was obtained from a human donor who had recovered from COVID-19. The CDR3 DNA reads TGTGCCAGCAGTCAGACAGGGGGCGGGGAGACCCAGTACTTC. This encodes CASSQTGGGETQYF.